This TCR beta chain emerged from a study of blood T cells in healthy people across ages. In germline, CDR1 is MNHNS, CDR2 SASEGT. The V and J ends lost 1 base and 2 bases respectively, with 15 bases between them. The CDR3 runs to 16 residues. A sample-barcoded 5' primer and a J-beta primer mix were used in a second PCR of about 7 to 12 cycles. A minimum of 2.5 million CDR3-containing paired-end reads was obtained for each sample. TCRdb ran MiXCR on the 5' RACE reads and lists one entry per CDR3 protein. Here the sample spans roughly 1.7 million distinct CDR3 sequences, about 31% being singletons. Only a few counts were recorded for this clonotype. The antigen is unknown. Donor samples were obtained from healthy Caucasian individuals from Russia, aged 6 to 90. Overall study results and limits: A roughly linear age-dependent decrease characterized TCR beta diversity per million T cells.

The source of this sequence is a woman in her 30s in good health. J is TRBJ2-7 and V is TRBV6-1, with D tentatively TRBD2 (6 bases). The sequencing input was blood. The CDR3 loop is CASSEEWGEETYEQYF. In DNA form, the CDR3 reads TGTGCCAGCAGTGAAGAATGGGGGGAGGAGACCTACGAGCAGTACTTC.